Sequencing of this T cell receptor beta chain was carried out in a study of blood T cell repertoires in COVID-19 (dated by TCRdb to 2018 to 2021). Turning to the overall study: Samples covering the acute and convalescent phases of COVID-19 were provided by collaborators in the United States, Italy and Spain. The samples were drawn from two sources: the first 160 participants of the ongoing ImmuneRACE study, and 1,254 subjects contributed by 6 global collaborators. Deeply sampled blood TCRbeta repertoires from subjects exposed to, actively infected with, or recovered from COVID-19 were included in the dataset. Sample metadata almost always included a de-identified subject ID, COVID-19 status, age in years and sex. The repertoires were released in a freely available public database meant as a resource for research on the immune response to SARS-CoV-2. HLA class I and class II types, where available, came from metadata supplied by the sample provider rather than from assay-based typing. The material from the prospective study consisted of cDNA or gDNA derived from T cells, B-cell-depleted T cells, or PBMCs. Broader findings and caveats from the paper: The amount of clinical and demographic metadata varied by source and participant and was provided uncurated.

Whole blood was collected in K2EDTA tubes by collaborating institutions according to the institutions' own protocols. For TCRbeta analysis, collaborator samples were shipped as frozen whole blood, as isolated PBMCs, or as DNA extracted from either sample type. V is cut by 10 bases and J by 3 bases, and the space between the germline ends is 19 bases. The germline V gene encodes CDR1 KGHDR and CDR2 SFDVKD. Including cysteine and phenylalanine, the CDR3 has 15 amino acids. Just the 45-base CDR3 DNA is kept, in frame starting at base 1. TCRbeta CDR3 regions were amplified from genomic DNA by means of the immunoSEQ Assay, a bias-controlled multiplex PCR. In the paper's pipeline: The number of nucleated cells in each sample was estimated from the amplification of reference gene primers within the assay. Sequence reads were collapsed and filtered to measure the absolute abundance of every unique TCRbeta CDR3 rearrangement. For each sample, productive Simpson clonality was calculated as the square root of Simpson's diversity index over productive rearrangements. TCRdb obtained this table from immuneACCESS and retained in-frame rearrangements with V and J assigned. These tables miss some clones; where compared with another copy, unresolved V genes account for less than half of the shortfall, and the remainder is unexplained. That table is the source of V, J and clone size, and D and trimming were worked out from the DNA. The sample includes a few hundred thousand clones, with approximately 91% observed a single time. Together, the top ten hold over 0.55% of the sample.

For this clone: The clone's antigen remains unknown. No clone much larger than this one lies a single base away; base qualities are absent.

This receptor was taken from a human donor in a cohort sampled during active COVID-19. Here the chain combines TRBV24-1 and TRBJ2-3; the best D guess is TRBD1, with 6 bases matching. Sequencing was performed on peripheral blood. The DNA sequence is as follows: TGTGCCACTGCCTCCCCAGGGGCGCTGACAGATACGCAGTATTTT. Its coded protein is CATASPGALTDTQYF.